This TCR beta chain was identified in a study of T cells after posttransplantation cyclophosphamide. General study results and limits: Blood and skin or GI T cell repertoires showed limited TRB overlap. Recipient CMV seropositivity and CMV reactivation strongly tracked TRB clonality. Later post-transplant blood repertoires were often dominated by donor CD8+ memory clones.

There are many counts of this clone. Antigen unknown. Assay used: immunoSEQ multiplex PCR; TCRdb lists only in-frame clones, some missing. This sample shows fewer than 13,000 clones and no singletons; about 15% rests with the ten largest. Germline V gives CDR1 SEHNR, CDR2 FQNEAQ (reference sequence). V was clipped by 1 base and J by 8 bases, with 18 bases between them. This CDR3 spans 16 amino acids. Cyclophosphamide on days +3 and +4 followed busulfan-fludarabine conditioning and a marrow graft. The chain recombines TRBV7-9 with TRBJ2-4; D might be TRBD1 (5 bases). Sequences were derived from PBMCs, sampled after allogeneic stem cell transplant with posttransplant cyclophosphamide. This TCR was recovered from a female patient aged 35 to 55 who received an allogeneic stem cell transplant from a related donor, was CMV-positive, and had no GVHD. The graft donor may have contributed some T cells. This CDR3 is CASSLVPGLQGDIQYF. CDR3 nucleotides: TGTGCCAGCAGCTTAGTTCCGGGCCTCCAAGGGGACATTCAGTACTTC. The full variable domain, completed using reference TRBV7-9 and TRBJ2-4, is DTGVSQNPRHKITKRGQNVTFRCDPISEHNRLYWYRQTLGQGPEFLTYFQNEAQLEKSRLLSDRFSAERPKGSFSTLEIQRTEQGDSAMYLCASSLVPGLQGDIQYFGAGTRLSVL.